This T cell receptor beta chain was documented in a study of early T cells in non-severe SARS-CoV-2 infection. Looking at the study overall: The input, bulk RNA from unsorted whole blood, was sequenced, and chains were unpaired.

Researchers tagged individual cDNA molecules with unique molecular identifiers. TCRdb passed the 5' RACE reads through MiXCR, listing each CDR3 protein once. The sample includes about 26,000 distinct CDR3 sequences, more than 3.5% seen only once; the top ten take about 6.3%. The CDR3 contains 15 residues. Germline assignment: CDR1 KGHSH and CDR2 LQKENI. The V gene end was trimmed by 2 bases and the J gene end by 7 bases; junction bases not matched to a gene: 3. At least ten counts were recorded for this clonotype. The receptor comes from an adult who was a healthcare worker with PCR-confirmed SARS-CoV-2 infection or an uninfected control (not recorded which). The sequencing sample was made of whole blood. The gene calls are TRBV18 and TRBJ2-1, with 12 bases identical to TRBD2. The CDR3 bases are TGTGCCAGCTCACCATGGCTAGCGGGAGGGAATGAGCAGTTCTTC. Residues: CASSPWLAGGNEQFF. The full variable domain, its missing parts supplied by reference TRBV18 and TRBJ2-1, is NAGVMQNPRHLVRRRGQEARLRCSPMKGHSHVYWYRQLPEEGLKFMVYLQKENIIDESGMPKERFSAEFPKEGPSILRIQQVVRGDSAAYFCASSPWLAGGNEQFFGPGTRLTVL.